A single sample gave rise to the 32 T cell receptor beta chains below, sequenced in a study of regulatory T cells in long-lasting Graves disease. Time point noted: newly diagnosed GD, antithyroid drugs for less than 3 months. The TCR library used RNA extracted from PBMCs. CDR3-region Arm-PCR and iRepertoire HTBI primers produced the TCR beta libraries. From the multiplex PCR reads, TCRdb called clonotypes with MiXCR, one entry per CDR3 protein. The sample includes 530,000 or so distinct CDR3 sequences, roughly 14% of them seen just once. In addition, the sample was reused for a study of T cells in Graves' hyperthyroidism and ophthalmopathy.

The specimen was peripheral blood mononuclear cells (PBMCs), collected at new diagnosis, from a patient treated with antithyroid drugs. The origin of the receptors is a man aged 25 to 45 with Graves disease.

Notes on this clonotype: A read error is possible here, since a much larger clone lies one base away. The chain carries TRBV5-1 and TRBJ2-4, with TRBD1 identical over 8 bases. CDR1 SGHRS and CDR2 YFSETQ come from the germline V gene. Trimming removed 0 bases from V and 5 bases from J; junction bases left unmatched: 7. There are 16 residues in the CDR3. CDR3 in DNA: TGCGCCAGCAGCTTGGGACAGGGGATGGCCGAAAACATTCAGTACTTC. Encoded protein: CASSLGQGMAENIQYF.

This clonotype showed up many times. The V gene is TRBV7-9, the J gene TRBJ2-1; D gene unclear. Trimming removed 3 bases from V and 2 bases from J, with 8 bases in between. The CDR3 has 14 amino acids. The V gene's germline CDR1 is SEHNR and CDR2 FQNEAQ (reference sequence). The CDR3 nucleotides are TGTGCCAGCAGCTTCAACCGGCCCTACAATGAGCAGTTCTTC. It yields the protein CASSFNRPYNEQFF.

This clonotype appeared a few times. V usage is TRBV19 and J usage is TRBJ2-5, with D uncertain. Germline loops: CDR1 LNHDA, CDR2 SQIVND (reference sequence). The CDR3 spans 13 residues. V dropped 7 bases and J dropped 0 bases, with 9 bases sitting between them. The CDR3 coding sequence is TGTGCCAGTACTAAGAGGCACCAAGAGACCCAGTACTTC. Residues: CASTKRHQETQYF.

The chain uses TRBV5-1 and TRBJ2-1, with 12 nucleotides matching TRBD2. The CDR3 length is 15 residues. V lost 6 bases and J lost 2; bases outside the gene matches: 3. CDR1 is SGHRS and CDR2 is YFSETQ in the germline V gene. The CDR3 loop reads CASTRTSGAYNEQFF. CDR3 DNA sequence: TGCGCCAGCACCCGGACTAGCGGGGCCTACAATGAGCAGTTCTTC. The full variable domain, completed using reference TRBV5-1 and TRBJ2-1, is KAGVTQTPRYLIKTRGQQVTLSCSPISGHRSVSWYQQTPGQGLQFLFEYFSETQRNKGNFPGRFSGRQFSNSRSEMNVSTLELGDSALYLCASTRTSGAYNEQFFGPGTRLTVL.

This clonotype was counted between two and nine times. The chain links TRBV4-1 to TRBJ2-5; D ambiguous. Looked up from germline, CDR1 is MGHRA and CDR2 is YSYEKL. The ends were cut back, 1 base at V and 7 bases at J, with 13 bases in the middle. The CDR3 length is 14 residues. This CDR3 reads CASSQAGHPRTQYF. The CDR3 DNA reads TGCGCCAGCAGCCAAGCTGGGCACCCCCGGACCCAGTACTTC.

This clonotype has at least ten counts. This chain uses TRBV27 with TRBJ2-1, with D perhaps being TRBD1 or TRBD2 (5 bases each). V lost 6 bases and J 7 bases, leaving 19 bases between the germline ends. This CDR3 spans 15 amino acids. Germline V CDR1 and CDR2: MNHEY, SMNVEV (reference sequence). The CDR3 loop is CASRRGVLPINEQFF. The CDR3 nucleotides are TGTGCCAGCAGACGAGGGGTACTCCCGATTAATGAGCAGTTCTTC.

The genes are TRBV30 and TRBJ1-6; D gene ambiguous. This CDR3 is 13 amino acids long. Trimming pared 3 bases from V and 7 bases from J, leaving 10 bases between. Germline-derived CDR1 and CDR2 are GTSNPN and SVGIG (reference sequence). The CDR3 region is CAWSPQRNSPLHF. The CDR3 DNA follows: TGTGCCTGGAGCCCACAACGAAATTCACCCCTCCACTTT.

This clonotype was recorded at least ten times. The rearrangement uses TRBV7-8 and TRBJ1-3; D not certain. V was clipped by 0 bases and J by 3 bases, with 12 bases between them. Germline V CDR1 and CDR2: SGHVS, FQNEAQ. The CDR3 extends over 16 amino acids. Here the CDR3 reads CASSLAAPTYGNTIYF. The CDR3 DNA reads as TGTGCCAGCAGCTTAGCCGCACCGACATATGGAAACACCATATATTTT. Together with reference TRBV7-8 and TRBJ1-3, the CDR3 gives the full variable domain: GAGVSQSPRYKVAKRGQDVALRCDPISGHVSLFWYQQALGQGPEFLTYFQNEAQLDKSGLPSDRFFAERPEGSVSTLKIQRTQQEDSAVYLCASSLAAPTYGNTIYFGEGSWLTVV.

This clonotype appeared a few times. This sequence joins TRBV9 and TRBJ2-3, with 9 nucleotides matching TRBD1. Germline loops: CDR1 SGDLS, CDR2 YYNGEE. CDR3 length equals 15 residues. J lost 4 bases, V lost 3 bases, and 6 bases had no gene match. The DNA of the CDR3 is TGTGCCAGCAGCGCACAGGGGGCGCGTGCAGATACGCAGTATTTT. Protein product: CASSAQGARADTQYF.

The V and J genes are TRBV30 and TRBJ1-3; D may be TRBD1 (6 bases). This CDR3 has 14 amino acids. With 2 bases removed from V and 4 bases from J, the gap between germline ends came to 12 bases. Germline assignment: CDR1 GTSNPN and CDR2 SVGIG (reference sequence). The CDR3 DNA reads TGTGCCTGGAGTAAAGGGGGATCCGGAAACACCATATATTTT. Protein sequence: CAWSKGGSGNTIYF.

Here the CDR3 DNA reads TGCAGTGCTCCCGAGGACAGTGCTGGAAACACCATATATTTT. Encoded protein: CSAPEDSAGNTIYF. This sequence joins TRBV20-1 and TRBJ1-3, with D maybe TRBD1 (6 bases). Germline CDR1 is DFQATT and CDR2 is SNEGSKA (reference sequence). V was trimmed by 5 bases and J by 2 bases, leaving 13 bases between them. The CDR3 length is 14 residues.

This sequence joins TRBV11-2 and TRBJ2-1, with 12 bases fitting TRBD2. The V and J ends lost 4 bases and 8 bases, in that order; junction bases with no gene match: 3. The germline CDR1 and CDR2 sequences are SGHAT and FQNNGV. This CDR3 region has 14 residues. This chain's CDR3 is CASSSTSGSHEQFF. The CDR3 nucleotides are TGTGCCAGCAGCTCGACTAGCGGGAGCCATGAGCAGTTCTTC.

J is TRBJ2-5 and V is TRBV20-1; 9 positions match TRBD2. V was pared by 5 bases and J by 4 bases, with 8 bases of the junction left unmatched. Germline CDR1 DFQATT, CDR2 SNEGSKA (reference sequence). This CDR3 spans 14 amino acids. CDR3 region: CSARRVAGVETQYF. As DNA, the CDR3 is TGCAGTGCTCGACGAGTAGCGGGAGTAGAGACCCAGTACTTC.

The V call is TRBV20-1, the J call TRBJ1-5; no clear D. Germline loops: CDR1 DFQATT, CDR2 SNEGSKA (reference sequence). Between the trimmed V and J ends, which lost 0 bases and 3 bases, there was a span of 9 bases. The length of the CDR3 is 14 residues. The CDR3 sequence: CSARDLRDNQPQHF. CDR3 DNA sequence: TGCAGTGCTAGAGATCTCCGAGACAATCAGCCCCAGCATTTT.

The V gene is TRBV9, the J gene TRBJ2-3; 12 bases map to TRBD1. CDR1 SGDLS and CDR2 YYNGEE come from the germline V gene. This CDR3 comprises 16 residues. Trimming at V came to 2 bases and at J to 4 bases, leaving 5 bases not matched to a gene. The CDR3 nucleotides read TGTGCCAGCAGCGTCCGGGGGGACAGGGGGCCAGATACGCAGTATTTT. Its protein product is CASSVRGDRGPDTQYF.

This clonotype was counted many times. V gene TRBV27 combines with J gene TRBJ2-5; D possibly uses TRBD1 or TRBD2 (6 bases each). V shed 5 bases and J shed 3 bases, with 13 bases lying between them. Germline V gene lookup returns CDR1 MNHEY and CDR2 SMNVEV (reference sequence). There are 14 residues in the CDR3. CDR3 nucleotide sequence: TGTGCCAGCAGTAGGCGGGACATGAAAGAGACCCAGTACTTC. It is translated as CASSRRDMKETQYF.

This clonotype was counted a few times. The chain joins TRBV18 to TRBJ1-1; tentatively, D is TRBD1 (5 bases). This CDR3 region has 15 residues. Germline assignment: CDR1 KGHSH and CDR2 LQKENI. The V gene lost 6 bases and the J gene lost 4 bases, with 18 bases spanning the gap. CDR3 loop: CASSLLGEGGTEAFF. The DNA for the CDR3 is TGTGCCAGCTCTCTCCTGGGGGAGGGCGGCACTGAAGCTTTCTTT.

The chain joins TRBV4-1 to TRBJ2-7; 8 nucleotides agree with TRBD1. Germline CDR1 and CDR2: MGHRA and YSYEKL. This CDR3 comprises 17 residues. J lost 4 bases, V lost 1 base, and 12 bases had no gene match. For the CDR3, the DNA is TGCGCCAGCAGCCAAGGCCCCTCGGACAGGGCAGGTTACGAGCAGTACTTC. This gives the protein CASSQGPSDRAGYEQYF.

This clonotype was found many times. The rearrangement uses TRBV2 and TRBJ1-6, with 9 bases fitting TRBD1. The CDR3 is 14 amino acids. In germline, CDR1 is SNHLY, CDR2 FYNNEI. The V and J ends lost 3 bases and 16 bases, in that order; junction bases with no gene match: 10. The CDR3 DNA reads as TGTGCCAGCAGTGAGGGCGGGACAGGGTCCCGGCTCCACTTT. This translates into CASSEGGTGSRLHF.

This clonotype showed up many times. The chain employs TRBV20-1 and TRBJ2-2; TRBD2 aligns across 7 bases. Per the germline V gene, CDR1 is DFQATT and CDR2 is SNEGSKA (reference sequence). There are 15 residues in the CDR3. V was pared by 3 bases and J by 4 bases, with 8 bases of the junction left unmatched. The CDR3 nucleotides read TGCAGTGCTAGGACGTCGCTAGCGGCCACCGGGGAGCTGTTTTTT. It specifies CSARTSLAATGELFF.

This clonotype was seen only a few times. V is TRBV12-3 or TRBV12-4 and J is TRBJ2-1; a possible D gene is TRBD2 (6 bases). The CDR3 runs to 13 residues. Between the trimmed V and J ends, which lost 5 bases and 5 bases, there was a span of 10 bases. The CDR3 bases are TGTGCCAGCAGTCATAGCGGCCACAATGAGCAGTTCTTC. Its translation is CASSHSGHNEQFF.

The chain joins TRBV29-1 to TRBJ2-1; no reliable D call. This CDR3 contains 10 residues. V gave up 5 bases and J gave up 6 bases, with 5 bases separating them. In germline, CDR1 is SQVTM, CDR2 ANQGSEA. In DNA, the CDR3 is TGCAGCGTTAGGAGCAATGAGCAGTTCTTC. This translates into CSVRSNEQFF.

This clonotype was counted between two and nine times. The rearrangement joins TRBV19 to TRBJ2-7; D is uncertain. The V and J ends lost 7 bases and 6 bases respectively, with 13 bases between them. The germline CDR1 and CDR2 sequences are LNHDA and SQIVND (reference sequence). There are 12 residues in the CDR3. The CDR3 nucleotides are TGTGCCAGTACCTTGGCCCGTTTCGAGCAGTACTTC. As protein: CASTLARFEQYF. The full variable domain, its missing parts supplied by reference TRBV19 and TRBJ2-7, is DGGITQSPKYLFRKEGQNVTLSCEQNLNHDAMYWYRQDPGQGLRLIYYSQIVNDFQKGDIAEGYSVSREKKESFPLTVTSAQKNPTAFYLCASTLARFEQYFGPGTRLTVT.

The genes are TRBV20-1 and TRBJ2-7; TRBD1 agrees at 7 bases. The V gene end was trimmed by 4 bases and the J gene end by 3 bases; junction bases not matched to a gene: 6. There are 13 residues in the CDR3. The germline CDR1 and CDR2 sequences are DFQATT and SNEGSKA (reference sequence). The CDR3 loop reads CSAKRQGGYEQYF. CDR3 DNA sequence: TGCAGTGCTAAGCGACAGGGTGGCTACGAGCAGTACTTC.

This clonotype was seen repeatedly, ten times or more. The chain uses TRBV20-1 and TRBJ2-7; TRBD2 agrees at 10 bases. V was clipped by 0 bases and J by 1 base; unmatched bases: 3. In germline, CDR1 is DFQATT, CDR2 SNEGSKA (reference sequence). This CDR3 comprises 15 residues. The CDR3 sequence is CSAREGTSVSYEQYF. CDR3 bases: TGCAGTGCTAGAGAAGGGACTAGCGTGTCCTACGAGCAGTACTTC.

There are many counts of this clonotype. This rearrangement joins TRBV11-2 to TRBJ1-1; D is undetermined. The germline V gene has CDR1 SGHAT and CDR2 FQNNGV. The CDR3 is 13 residues long. V was clipped by 9 bases and J by 3 bases, with 14 bases between them. The DNA of the CDR3 is TGTGCCAGTCGAGGGTGGAAGCACACTGAAGCTTTCTTT. It codes for CASRGWKHTEAFF.

Turning to this clonotype: At one end the junction does not follow the germline gene, possibly because of a read error. The V and J genes are TRBV15 and TRBJ2-7; 11 nucleotides agree with TRBD2. Germline CDR1 and CDR2: LNHNV and YYDKDF (reference sequence). The CDR3 is made up of 14 amino acids. The CDR3 reads CATSTGTSGRPDHF. Written as DNA, the CDR3 is TGTGCCACCAGCACCGGGACTAGCGGAAGGCCGGATCACTTC.

This clonotype was counted at least ten times. The rearrangement uses TRBV19 and TRBJ2-5; 8 bases are shared with TRBD1. V trimming: 5 bases; J trimming: 1 base; junction bases outside the gene matches: 6. CDR3 length equals 15 residues. CDR1 and CDR2 from the germline V gene are LNHDA and SQIVND (reference sequence). CDR3 bases: TGTGCCAGTAGTTCAGGACAGGGTCCCCAAGAGACCCAGTACTTC. Its translation: CASSSGQGPQETQYF.

Ten or more counts support this clonotype. The gene calls are TRBV3-1 and TRBJ2-2; D call uncertain. Looked up from germline, CDR1 is LGHDT and CDR2 is YNNKEL (reference sequence). The CDR3 loop spans 11 amino acids. Trimming took 1 base from V and 7 from J, leaving 1 base between them. The CDR3, as DNA: TGTGCCAGCAGCCAAGGCGGGGAGCTGTTTTTT. Protein: CASSQGGELFF.

V is TRBV6-1 and J is TRBJ2-7; 9 bases agree with TRBD2. The junction had 5 bases not matched to a gene; V was cut back by 0 bases and J by 5 bases. This CDR3 region has 15 residues. Germline CDR1 MNHNS, CDR2 SASEGT. This CDR3 reads CASSEARGGWNEQYF. CDR3 DNA: TGTGCCAGCAGTGAAGCGCGGGGGGGGTGGAACGAGCAGTACTTC.

This clonotype was seen many times. V usage is TRBV20-1 and J usage is TRBJ2-1, with D unresolved. Germline values: CDR1 DFQATT, CDR2 SNEGSKA (reference sequence). V was cut by 5 bases and J by 0 bases, with 11 bases left in between. The CDR3 runs 14 residues. This CDR3 reads CSASRPLSYNEQFF. CDR3 nucleotide sequence: TGCAGTGCTTCCCGACCGCTCTCCTACAATGAGCAGTTCTTC.

This clonotype has a handful of counts. The CDR3 spells CASSRTGTRRDTQYF. CDR3 bases: TGTGCCAGCAGTCGAACCGGGACGCGCAGAGATACGCAGTATTTT. This chain connects TRBV6-1 to TRBJ2-3; D may be TRBD1 or TRBD2 (5 bases each). The CDR3 is made up of 15 amino acids. V was trimmed by 5 bases and J by 5 bases, leaving 17 bases between them. Germline V gene lookup returns CDR1 MNHNS and CDR2 SASEGT.